One and the same sample provided the 19 T cell receptor beta chains below, sequenced in a study of a mutant IDH1 vaccine in newly diagnosed glioma. Measured with immunoSEQ multiplex PCR; TCRdb has only the in-frame clones, and not every one. The sample consists of 75,000 to 100,000 clones, roughly four fifths of them appearing once. Time point reported: baseline, week 1 (first vaccination visit). As to treatment: pre-vaccination baseline after standard-of-care therapy. The specimen comprised PBMCs, sampled from a glioma patient treated with radiotherapy, temozolomide or both. These receptors were obtained from a man in his forties with glioma. Some clones in this sample may be carry-over from other donors' samples.

The rearrangement uses TRBV18 and TRBJ2-6; a weak D match, TRBD2 (5 bases). V gave up 1 base and J gave up 10 bases, with 14 bases separating them. CDR3 length equals 15 residues. Germline loops: CDR1 KGHSH, CDR2 LQKENI. The CDR3 DNA reads TGTGCCAGCTCACCACAGCCAGCCCGGGGAAACGTCCTGACTTTC. Its protein product is CASSPQPARGNVLTF.

V usage is TRBV7-2 and J usage is TRBJ1-5, with D possibly TRBD1 on 5 matching bases. Trimming pared 3 bases from V and 5 bases from J, leaving 8 bases between. Per germline, CDR1 SGHTA and CDR2 FQGNSA. The CDR3 covers 13 residues. CDR3: CASSLIQDQPQHF. CDR3 bases: TGTGCCAGCAGCTTGATACAGGATCAGCCCCAGCATTTT.

The chain couples TRBV19 to TRBJ1-2; the D gene is possibly TRBD1 (6 bases). CDR1 is LNHDA, CDR2 SQIVND, per germline (reference sequence). The CDR3 consists of 14 residues. Trimming pared 4 bases from V and 6 bases from J, leaving 15 bases between. CDR3 sequence reads: CASSNPTGSNGYTF. CDR3 DNA: TGTGCCAGTAGTAACCCAACAGGGTCCAATGGCTACACCTTC.

The chain carries TRBV30 and TRBJ1-6; possibly TRBD1 for D (5 bases). CDR1 is GTSNPN and CDR2 is SVGIG in the germline V gene (reference sequence). There are 18 residues in the CDR3. Trimming shortened V by 0 bases and J by 3 bases, and 18 bases separated the two germline ends. CDR3 DNA: TGTGCCTGGAGTGTGGGTTTGTCGGGGGGAAACTATAATTCACCCCTCCACTTT. Its translation is CAWSVGLSGGNYNSPLHF.

This clone has ten or more counts. The chain couples TRBV7-9 to TRBJ2-3; 13 bases line up with TRBD2. Trimming cost V 4 bases and J 2 bases; bases outside gene matches: 9. The CDR3 spans 18 residues. CDR1 and CDR2 from the germline V gene are SEHNR and FQNEAQ (reference sequence). Here the CDR3 reads CASSSRGLAGFITDTQYF. CDR3 bases: TGTGCCAGCAGCTCTAGGGGACTAGCGGGATTTATCACAGATACGCAGTATTTT.

The V gene is TRBV19, the J gene TRBJ2-2; a possible D gene is TRBD2 (7 bases). The CDR3 is made up of 16 amino acids. Germline loops: CDR1 LNHDA, CDR2 SQIVND (reference sequence). Trimming stripped 5 bases from V and 5 bases from J, with 18 bases between. CDR3 nucleotides: TGTGCCAGTAGTGTGGGGGGGCCCGCTGGAACCGGGGAGCTGTTTTTT. It yields the protein CASSVGGPAGTGELFF.

This clone was picked up a small number of times. The chain's CDR3 is CSVDRAGGTEAFF. Written as DNA, the CDR3 is TGCAGCGTAGACAGGGCGGGGGGCACTGAAGCTTTCTTT. This chain uses TRBV29-1 with TRBJ1-1, with 7 bases identical to TRBD1. This CDR3 contains 13 residues. Germline trimming cut 6 bases from V and 4 bases from J; bases unmatched to any gene: 8. Germline CDR1 is SQVTM and CDR2 is ANQGSEA. Variable domain in full (rest from reference TRBV29-1 and TRBJ1-1): SAVISQKPSRDICQRGTSLTIQCQVDSQVTMMFWYRQQPGQSLTLIATANQGSEATYESGFVIDKFPISRPNLTFSTLTVSNMSPEDSSIYLCSVDRAGGTEAFFGQGTRLTVV.

This clone has only a few counts. This chain joins TRBV19 and TRBJ2-7, with 7 bases fitting TRBD1. CDR1 is LNHDA, CDR2 SQIVND, per germline (reference sequence). V lost 3 bases, J lost 5 bases, and 7 bases stayed unmatched. The CDR3 spans 14 residues. The CDR3 region is CASSIRTGAHEQYF. CDR3 nucleotide sequence: TGTGCCAGTAGTATTAGGACAGGTGCTCACGAGCAGTACTTC. The full variable domain, with the rest looked up from reference TRBV19 and TRBJ2-7, is DGGITQSPKYLFRKEGQNVTLSCEQNLNHDAMYWYRQDPGQGLRLIYYSQIVNDFQKGDIAEGYSVSREKKESFPLTVTSAQKNPTAFYLCASSIRTGAHEQYFGPGTRLTVT.

This clone was seen ten or more times. The chain employs TRBV18 and TRBJ1-1, with TRBD1 as a possible D gene (6 bases). The V end was cut by 3 bases, the J end by 4 bases, with 15 bases between. CDR1 is KGHSH, CDR2 LQKENI, per germline. CDR3 length: 15 amino acids. The CDR3 reads CASSPSLGGSTEAFF. The CDR3 bases are TGTGCCAGCTCACCTTCCTTAGGGGGGAGCACTGAAGCTTTCTTT.

Comments on this clone: Other DNA sequences of this sample code for an identical CDR3. V and J are TRBV20-1 and TRBJ2-7; the D gene is possibly TRBD2 (5 bases). The V and J ends lost 6 bases and 4 bases respectively, with 10 bases between them. The CDR3 contains 11 residues. Germline V CDR1 and CDR2: DFQATT, SNEGSKA (reference sequence). The CDR3: CSASGDYEQYF. CDR3 DNA: TGCAGTGCAAGCGGAGATTACGAGCAGTACTTC.

The chain carries TRBV6-5 and TRBJ1-5; D may be TRBD1 (6 bases). CDR1 is MNHEY, CDR2 SVGAGI, per germline. Trimming removed 6 bases at V and 7 bases at J, with 13 bases between. This CDR3 has 13 amino acids. The chain's CDR3 is CASRGRQGQPQHF. Here the CDR3 DNA reads TGTGCCAGCAGGGGCCGTCAGGGGCAGCCCCAGCATTTT.

Here the CDR3 reads CASSPGGVRTIYF. CDR3 in DNA: TGCGCCAGCAGCCCGGGGGGAGTACGCACCATATATTTT. The V gene is TRBV5-1, the J gene TRBJ1-3, with D possibly TRBD1 on 5 matching bases. Trimming removed 4 bases from V and 9 bases from J, with 14 bases in between. This CDR3 region has 13 residues. CDR1 is SGHRS and CDR2 is YFSETQ in the germline V gene.

Only a few counts were recorded for this clone. The rearrangement joins TRBV2 to TRBJ1-2; D perhaps matches TRBD1 (5 bases). This CDR3 contains 14 residues. CDR1 is SNHLY and CDR2 is FYNNEI in the germline V gene. V was trimmed by 7 bases and J by 7 bases, leaving 19 bases between them. The CDR3 nucleotides read TGTGCCAGCAAACGGGACGGTGCTTCTCGTGGCTACACCTTC. Its protein is CASKRDGASRGYTF.

V and J are TRBV20-1 and TRBJ2-7; perhaps TRBD1 as D (6 bases). Germline loops: CDR1 DFQATT, CDR2 SNEGSKA (reference sequence). V was clipped by 6 bases and J by 5 bases, with 11 bases between them. The CDR3 spans 11 residues. CDR3 sequence reads: CSAERGNEQYF. In nucleotides, the CDR3 is TGCAGTGCCGAAAGGGGGAACGAGCAGTACTTC.

This chain uses TRBV30 with TRBJ2-1; a possible D gene is TRBD1 (6 bases). The V end was cut by 5 bases, the J end by 2 bases, with 10 bases between. The CDR3 covers 13 residues. Germline V gives CDR1 GTSNPN, CDR2 SVGIG (reference sequence). This CDR3 is CAWDRDTYNEQFF. CDR3 sequence (DNA): TGTGCCTGGGATCGGGACACCTACAATGAGCAGTTCTTC. Supplemented by reference TRBV30 and TRBJ2-1, the full variable domain reads SQTIHQWPATLVQPVGSPLSLECTVEGTSNPNLYWYRQAAGRGLQLLFYSVGIGQISSEVPQNLSASRPQDRQFILSSKKLLLSDSGFYLCAWDRDTYNEQFFGPGTRLTVL.

The chain couples TRBV7-1 to TRBJ1-2, with D possibly TRBD1 on 6 matching bases. TRBV7-1 is an ORF; its function is uncertain. V was cut by 6 bases and J by 4 bases, with 21 bases left in between. The CDR3 runs to 16 residues. CDR3 sequence: CASRKDAAGAGYGYTF. Here the CDR3 DNA reads TGTGCCAGCAGGAAAGACGCTGCGGGGGCGGGCTATGGCTACACCTTC.

This chain links TRBV11-2 with TRBJ2-5; D is possibly TRBD2 (6 bases). With 6 bases removed from V and 4 bases from J, the gap between germline ends came to 18 bases. The germline CDR1 and CDR2 sequences are SGHAT and FQNNGV. The CDR3 length is 15 residues. The CDR3 protein is CASRLGPWRGETQYF. DNA for the CDR3: TGTGCCAGCAGACTCGGACCCTGGCGGGGAGAGACCCAGTACTTC.

The gene calls are TRBV7-9 and TRBJ1-4; D is uncertain. Trimming took off 4 bases at V and 0 bases at J, with 12 bases between the two ends. Germline V gives CDR1 SEHNR, CDR2 FQNEAQ (reference sequence). The CDR3 runs 16 residues. Here the CDR3 DNA reads TGTGCCAGCAGCTCAGTGGGGAGGGCAACTAATGAAAAACTGTTTTTT. Translating it yields CASSSVGRATNEKLFF.

The rearrangement links TRBV13 to TRBJ2-1; D not certain. CDR1 PRHDT and CDR2 FYEKMQ come from the germline V gene (reference sequence). Trimming removed 5 bases from V and 7 bases from J, with 9 bases in between. The CDR3 is 12 residues long. The DNA for the CDR3 is TGTGCCAGCAGCCTGCTCGGGAATGAGCAGTTCTTC. Translation: CASSLLGNEQFF.